This is a list of T cell receptor beta chains from one sample in a study of cytotoxic CD8 clonotypes in ibrutinib-treated CLL. Only in-frame clones appear in the TCRdb table, and some are missing; sequencing was by immunoSEQ multiplex PCR. The data hold about 140,000 clones, with about 91% observed a single time. The sample in question was PBMCs, obtained after 12 months of ibrutinib treatment. These receptors were obtained from a human donor with chronic lymphocytic leukemia. Both conserved end residues are part of each CDR3. D genes are given only for firm matches. Size is omitted from some rows. Given values are once, few, many or a class for expanded clones.

V gene	clone size	D gene	J gene	CDR3 DNA	CDR3 protein
TRBV5-1	.	.	TRBJ2-7	TGCGCCAGCAGCTTGGCCGACCGGGCGATCAACGAGCAGTACTTC	CASSLADRAINEQYF
TRBV11-2	.	.	TRBJ2-1	TGTGCCAGCAGCTTAGACGAGCGGGCTCCCTACAATGAGCAGTTCTTC	CASSLDERAPYNEQFF
TRBV9	.	TRBD2	TRBJ2-3	TGTGCCAGCAGCGTAGAGGCGGGACTAGCGGCAAGCACGAATACGCAGTATTTT	CASSVEAGLAASTNTQYF
TRBV30	.	TRBD1	TRBJ1-2	TGTGCCTGGAGTGTAGATCCCCCCGACAGGGGGTGGAATGGCTACACCTTC	CAWSVDPPDRGWNGYTF
TRBV28	.	.	TRBJ1-5	TGTGCCAGCACTTACGCGGGAGTATCCGGGCCCCAGCATTTT	CASTYAGVSGPQHF
TRBV19	.	.	TRBJ1-4	TGTGCCAGTAGTATGGGGGGCGTTGAAAAACTGTTTTTT	CASSMGGVEKLFF
TRBV5-1	few	.	TRBJ2-2	TGCGCCAGCAGCCCCCAGGACACCGGGGAGCTGTTTTTT	CASSPQDTGELFF
TRBV11-3	once	TRBD1	TRBJ2-1	TGTGCCAGCAGCTTGACAGGGGGTCCCTACAATGAGCAGTTCTTC	CASSLTGGPYNEQFF
TRBV30	.	.	TRBJ2-1	TGTGCCTGGAATCCGACGGGATACTACAATGAGCAGTTCTTC	CAWNPTGYYNEQFF
TRBV19	.	TRBD1	TRBJ1-4	TGTGCCAGTAGTCTGTGGGACAGCGCAACTAATGAAAAACTGTTTTTT	CASSLWDSATNEKLFF
TRBV7-8	.	.	TRBJ2-5	TGTGCCAGTGACGAGGGGGAGACCCAGTACTTC	CASDEGETQYF
TRBV11-3	.	TRBD1	TRBJ2-7	TGTGCCAGCAGCCTCCGCCGACAGGGTTTCGTTAACTCCTACGAGCAGTACTTC	CASSLRRQGFVNSYEQYF
TRBV28	.	.	TRBJ1-5	TGTGCCAGCAGGTTAGAGGTCAATCAGCCCCAGCATTTT	CASRLEVNQPQHF
TRBV5-1	.	.	TRBJ2-2	TGCGCCAGCAGCTTCCAACGCCCGCACGCCGGGGAGCTGTTTTTT	CASSFQRPHAGELFF
TRBV2	.	.	TRBJ2-7	TGTGCCAGCAGTGAACCGGACTCCTACGAGCAGTACTTC	CASSEPDSYEQYF
TRBV27	.	TRBD1	TRBJ1-1	TGTGCCAGCAGTGACAGGGGGCGCGGGGCTGAAGCTTTCTTT	CASSDRGRGAEAFF
TRBV11-1	.	.	TRBJ1-1	TGTGCCAGCAGCTTAGCAGGGGTCGACACTGAAGCTTTCTTT	CASSLAGVDTEAFF
TRBV5-1	.	TRBD1	TRBJ1-1	TGCGCCAGCAGCCACCGGGACAGGGGAGAGGAAGCTTTCTTT	CASSHRDRGEEAFF
TRBV7-9	once	TRBD2	TRBJ2-5	TGTGCCAGCAGGGGACTGGGGGAGGGCCACGAGACCCAGTACTTC	CASRGLGEGHETQYF
TRBV27	few	.	TRBJ1-2	TGTGCCAGCAGTCAGACGGCCTACTATGGCTACACCTTC	CASSQTAYYGYTF
TRBV28	.	TRBD2	TRBJ2-7	TGTGCCAGCAGCCGGACTAGCGGGCCTTACGAGCAGTACTTC	CASSRTSGPYEQYF
TRBV27	.	.	TRBJ1-4	TGTGCCAGCAGCCAGGACAGAAATAATGAAAAACTGTTTTTT	CASSQDRNNEKLFF
TRBV28	.	.	TRBJ1-1	TGTGCCAGCAGTTTAGACGGATTCACTGAAGCTTTCTTT	CASSLDGFTEAFF
TRBV19	once	.	TRBJ1-2	TGTGCCAGTAAATTGGTTTCCGGCTATGGCTACACCTTC	CASKLVSGYGYTF